This TCR beta chain appears in the sequencing data of a study of blood T cell repertoires in COVID-19. About the study: There were acute and convalescent COVID-19 samples, and they came from the United States, Italy and Spain. PBMCs, B-cell-depleted T cells, or T cells were the source of the cDNA or gDNA that made up the material.

In the source study's methods: How many nucleated cells were present was estimated from reference gene primer amplification. Sequenced by immunoSEQ multiplex PCR; TCRdb stores in-frame clones only, minus some. V, J and clone size are taken as reported in that table, and D and trimming were inferred from the DNA itself. The sample has about 360,000 clones; around 88% are singletons. The germline gives CDR1 SNHLY, CDR2 FYNNEI. V was shortened by 2 bases and J by 6 bases, with 5 bases between the two germline ends. The CDR3 consists of 13 residues. This rearrangement joins TRBV2 to TRBJ1-6; D uncertain. Sequencing was performed on peripheral blood. The TCR originated in a man aged 30-40 years with active or convalescent COVID-19. CDR3 bases: TGTGCCAGCAGTGAACAGGTTAATTCACCCCTCCACTTT. Its protein product is CASSEQVNSPLHF.